These 25 T cell receptor beta chains came from one sample sequenced in a study of CD8 T cells in Susac syndrome. After extraction with the RNeasy kit, about 0.5 to 1 ug of the RNA was reverse transcribed using random hexamers. MiXCR was run by TCRdb on the immunoSEQ multiplex PCR reads, yielding one entry per CDR3 protein. The table records under 80,000 distinct CDR3 sequences, roughly 94% of them present only once. The sample comprised CD8+ T cells from PBMCs. These receptors came from a human donor with multiple sclerosis.

The chain joins TRBV29-1 to TRBJ2-1, with a possible D match to TRBD2 (6 bases). The CDR3 has 16 amino acids. The germline V and J ends were trimmed by 1 base and 4 bases, with 17 bases remaining between them. Germline values: CDR1 SQVTM, CDR2 ANQGSEA. CDR3 region: CSVEGLSGRQYNEQFF. The CDR3 coding sequence is TGCAGCGTTGAAGGGTTGAGCGGGCGCCAATACAATGAGCAGTTCTTC.

The rearrangement joins TRBV4-3 to TRBJ1-1; no clear D gene. The length of the CDR3 is 14 residues. Germline values: CDR1 LGHNA, CDR2 YSLEER. V was shortened by 4 bases and J by 11 bases, with 20 bases between the two germline ends. The CDR3 sequence: CASSLSASAEEAFF. The CDR3 nucleotides are TGCGCCAGCAGCCTCTCGGCGAGCGCAGAGGAGGCTTTCTTT.

The chain employs TRBV3-1 and TRBJ2-5; 9 bases fit TRBD1. Germline trimming cut 0 bases from V and 6 bases from J; bases unmatched to any gene: 8. Germline CDR1 LGHDT, CDR2 YNNKEL (reference sequence). This CDR3 has 16 residues. The CDR3, as DNA: TGTGCCAGCAGCCAAGAGAGTCGGACAGGGGCGCAGACCCAGTACTTC. Encoded protein: CASSQESRTGAQTQYF.

Notes on this clonotype: The germline gene is not matched at one end of the junction; a read error may be the cause. The chain has TRBV7-9 and TRBJ1-5; D gene unclear. The CDR3 is 12 residues long. Germline V CDR1 and CDR2: SEHNR, FQNEAQ (reference sequence). The CDR3 reads CASSPADQPQHF. DNA for the CDR3: TGTGCCAGCAGCCCCGCAGATCAACCCCAGCATTTT.

This chain connects TRBV7-9 to TRBJ2-6; D uncertain. Germline CDR1 is SEHNR and CDR2 is FQNEAQ (reference sequence). The CDR3 totals 15 residues. The V and J ends lost 5 bases and 0 bases respectively, with 8 bases between them. The CDR3 region is CASSPVGSGANVLTF. DNA of the CDR3: TGTGCCAGCAGCCCGGTGGGCTCTGGGGCCAACGTCCTGACTTTC.

This chain links TRBV3-1 with TRBJ2-7; 7 nucleotides line up with TRBD2. The CDR3 contains 17 residues. V gave up 3 bases and J gave up 3 bases; unmatched junction bases: 14. Germline CDR1 is LGHDT and CDR2 is YNNKEL (reference sequence). The CDR3 sequence is CASSQTLLAGTLYEQYF. The CDR3 DNA reads as TGTGCCAGCAGCCAGACACTTTTAGCGGGTACTCTCTACGAGCAGTACTTC.

The chain links TRBV18 to TRBJ2-7; 12 nucleotides align to TRBD2. Germline V gives CDR1 KGHSH, CDR2 LQKENI. The J segment lost 4 bases and the V segment lost 3 bases, leaving 10 bases of the junction unmatched. This CDR3 comprises 17 residues. This CDR3 is CASSPLAGGPNGYEQYF. Here the CDR3 DNA reads TGTGCCAGCTCACCGCTAGCGGGAGGGCCGAACGGGTACGAGCAGTACTTC.

The CDR3 nucleotides read TGCGCCAGCAGCTGGGGGGGGCGGGTCACTGAAGCTTTCTTT. Translating gives CASSWGGRVTEAFF. This chain links TRBV5-1 with TRBJ1-1, with D tentatively TRBD1 (6 bases). Germline CDR1 reads SGHRS; CDR2 reads YFSETQ. Trimming took 3 bases from V and 4 from J, leaving 13 bases between them. The CDR3 is made up of 14 amino acids.

The chain recombines TRBV20-1 with TRBJ1-1; weak D call: TRBD1 (6 bases). This CDR3 is 16 amino acids long. Germline V gene lookup returns CDR1 DFQATT and CDR2 SNEGSKA (reference sequence). Trimming shortened V by 0 bases and J by 3 bases, and 17 bases separated the two germline ends. The CDR3, as DNA: TGCAGTGCTAGAGATCTCAAACAGGGTTATCACACTGAAGCTTTCTTT. Its translation: CSARDLKQGYHTEAFF.

The sample holds one count of this clonotype. The chain is built from TRBV27 and TRBJ1-4; D is unresolved. Between the trimmed V and J ends, which lost 5 bases and 0 bases, there was a span of 7 bases. Looked up from germline, CDR1 is MNHEY and CDR2 is SMNVEV (reference sequence). The CDR3 loop spans 14 amino acids. CDR3: CASSPLATNEKLFF. The DNA of the CDR3 is TGTGCCAGCAGTCCTCTCGCAACTAATGAAAAACTGTTTTTT.

The rearrangement links TRBV12-3 or TRBV12-4 to TRBJ1-3; D is unclear. This CDR3 has 15 residues. V was shortened by 6 bases and J by 0 bases, with 12 bases between the two germline ends. The CDR3 nucleotides are TGTGCCAGCAGAGTAGACGGTGTCTCTGGAAACACCATATATTTT. This translates into CASRVDGVSGNTIYF.

The chain uses TRBV29-1 and TRBJ2-7, with D maybe TRBD2 (5 bases). Trimming took off 4 bases at V and 0 bases at J, with 10 bases between the two ends. The CDR3 sequence is 13 residues long. The germline gives CDR1 SQVTM, CDR2 ANQGSEA. Here the CDR3 DNA reads TGCAGCGTTGCCCAGCGGACCTCCTACGAGCAGTACTTC. This codes for CSVAQRTSYEQYF.

The rearrangement uses TRBV15 and TRBJ2-5, with 7 bases lining up with TRBD2. CDR3 length equals 16 residues. Germline V lookup: CDR1 LNHNV, CDR2 YYDKDF (reference sequence). The ends lost 0 bases at V and 9 bases at J; junction bases unmatched: 13. The CDR3 loop is CATSREPGHLAGAQYF. The CDR3 coding sequence is TGTGCCACCAGCAGAGAGCCAGGACATTTGGCGGGGGCCCAGTACTTC.

V gene TRBV7-9 combines with J gene TRBJ1-2; D is uncertain. V lost 4 bases and J 8 bases, leaving 14 bases between the germline ends. The CDR3 is made up of 13 amino acids. Germline V gene sequence: CDR1 SEHNR, CDR2 FQNEAQ (reference sequence). CDR3 protein: CASSSPREAGYTF. As DNA, the CDR3 is TGTGCCAGCAGCTCCCCACGGGAAGCGGGCTACACCTTC.

J is TRBJ1-2 and V is TRBV4-1; no definite D call. CDR3 length equals 15 residues. Trimming pared 3 bases from V and 2 bases from J, leaving 13 bases between. CDR1 MGHRA and CDR2 YSYEKL come from the germline V gene. The CDR3 region is CASSQLEMSNYGYTF. The DNA for the CDR3 is TGCGCCAGCAGCCAGCTGGAAATGTCCAACTATGGCTACACCTTC.

The DNA for the CDR3 is TGCGCCAGCAGCCAAGGGGGACAGGGTCAGTACGAGCAGTACTTC. Translated: CASSQGGQGQYEQYF. The J gene is TRBJ2-7, the V gene TRBV4-1; 9 bases are shared with TRBD1. The germline gives CDR1 MGHRA, CDR2 YSYEKL. The ends lost 1 base at V and 4 bases at J; junction bases unmatched: 5. The CDR3 spans 15 residues.

The chain combines TRBV30 with TRBJ1-5, with TRBD1 as a possible D gene (5 bases). The CDR3 extends over 15 amino acids. V dropped 3 bases and J dropped 4 bases, with 16 bases sitting between them. CDR1 GTSNPN and CDR2 SVGIG come from the germline V gene (reference sequence). The CDR3 is CAWRSGRDLNQPQHF. The CDR3 coding sequence is TGTGCCTGGAGAAGTGGTCGGGACCTAAATCAGCCCCAGCATTTT.

The chain joins TRBV27 to TRBJ1-2; TRBD1 agrees at 9 bases. The V segment lost 6 bases and the J segment 2 bases; nucleotides outside the gene matches: 4. Germline V gene data show CDR1 as MNHEY and CDR2 as SMNVEV (reference sequence). The CDR3 sequence is 14 residues long. The CDR3 coding sequence is TGTGCCAGCAGGGGGACAGGGCCCAACTATGGCTACACCTTC. Encoded protein: CASRGTGPNYGYTF.

V is TRBV10-2 and J is TRBJ1-2; D is unclear. The CDR3 has 13 residues. Germline V gives CDR1 WSHSY, CDR2 SAAADI. Trimming took off 2 bases at V and 2 bases at J, with 6 bases between the two ends. As DNA, the CDR3 is TGCGCCAGCAGTGAGGCCCGGAACTATGGCTACACCTTC. This translates into CASSEARNYGYTF.

The V gene is TRBV29-1, the J gene TRBJ2-3, with 9 bases matching TRBD2. Germline V gene data show CDR1 as SQVTM and CDR2 as ANQGSEA. With V trimmed by 4 bases and J by 2 bases, 7 bases remained unmatched. The CDR3 is made up of 15 amino acids. CDR3 nucleotides: TGCAGCGTTGGGTTACAGCGGGAGGTCACAGATACGCAGTATTTT. Encoded protein: CSVGLQREVTDTQYF.

The chain uses TRBV7-6 and TRBJ2-1; D is unresolved. Germline V gene data show CDR1 as SGHVS and CDR2 as FNYEAQ. The V and J ends lost 5 bases and 6 bases respectively, with 14 bases between them. The CDR3 runs to 14 residues. CDR3 in amino acids: CASSLPSRSNEQFF. DNA of the CDR3: TGTGCCAGCAGCCTCCCCAGCAGATCCAATGAGCAGTTCTTC.

V gene TRBV9 combines with J gene TRBJ1-1; the D gene is possibly TRBD1 (5 bases). Germline CDR1 and CDR2: SGDLS and YYNGEE. V was pared by 0 bases and J by 1 base, with 10 bases between. There are 15 residues in the CDR3. The CDR3 nucleotides are TGTGCCAGCAGCGTAGGAGGGGAGAAGAACACTGAAGCTTTCTTT. Protein: CASSVGGEKNTEAFF.

The V call is TRBV23-1, the J call TRBJ1-4; no reliable D call. TRBV23-1 is an ORF, and what it does is uncertain. The CDR3 consists of 15 residues. The V and J ends lost 3 bases and 3 bases respectively, with 11 bases between them. CDR3 DNA sequence: TGCGCCAGCAGTCACCTCCGGTGGGCTAATGAAAAACTGTTTTTT. It is translated as CASSHLRWANEKLFF.

This rearrangement joins TRBV7-9 to TRBJ2-5; TRBD1 is a possible D gene (5 bases). Trimming cost V 3 bases and J 1 base, with 15 bases left between them. The CDR3 has 16 amino acids. Germline V CDR1 and CDR2: SEHNR, FQNEAQ (reference sequence). The CDR3: CASSFPIFGAQETQYF. CDR3 DNA sequence: TGTGCCAGCAGCTTCCCGATCTTTGGGGCCCAAGAGACCCAGTACTTC.

This rearrangement joins TRBV6-2 or TRBV6-3 to TRBJ2-7; D is unclear. This CDR3 is 13 amino acids long. Trimming stripped 4 bases from V and 1 base from J, with 8 bases between. Per the germline V gene, CDR1 is MNHEY and CDR2 is SVGEGT. CDR3 sequence reads: CASSLTESYEQYF. The CDR3 DNA reads TGTGCCAGCAGTTTAACAGAGTCCTACGAGCAGTACTTC.